This T cell receptor (beta chain) was recorded in a study of early T cells in non-severe SARS-CoV-2 infection. Study-wide background: Unsorted whole-blood RNA was sequenced in bulk, leaving chains unpaired.

As part of library construction, unique molecular identifiers were attached to individual cDNA molecules. Via MiXCR, TCRdb re-called the 5' RACE reads, giving one row per CDR3 protein. The sample holds roughly 30,000 distinct CDR3 sequences, around 5.3% seen once. In this sample, this clonotype turned up many times. Antigen specificity is unknown. The CDR3 is 15 residues long. The J segment lost 5 bases and the V segment lost 6 bases, leaving 10 bases of the junction unmatched. CDR1 is MDHEN and CDR2 is SYDVKM in the germline V gene. Overall study results and limits: Lookups in VDJdb leaned toward anti-spike CD8 responses and missed private and CD4 specificities.

This chain links TRBV28 with TRBJ2-1; TRBD2 aligns across 7 bases. This TCR came from an adult who was a healthcare worker with PCR-confirmed SARS-CoV-2 infection or an uninfected control (not recorded which). Material: whole blood. This CDR3 reads CASSPPGGSHNEQFF. CDR3 DNA: TGTGCCAGCAGCCCGCCCGGGGGGTCCCACAATGAGCAGTTCTTC.